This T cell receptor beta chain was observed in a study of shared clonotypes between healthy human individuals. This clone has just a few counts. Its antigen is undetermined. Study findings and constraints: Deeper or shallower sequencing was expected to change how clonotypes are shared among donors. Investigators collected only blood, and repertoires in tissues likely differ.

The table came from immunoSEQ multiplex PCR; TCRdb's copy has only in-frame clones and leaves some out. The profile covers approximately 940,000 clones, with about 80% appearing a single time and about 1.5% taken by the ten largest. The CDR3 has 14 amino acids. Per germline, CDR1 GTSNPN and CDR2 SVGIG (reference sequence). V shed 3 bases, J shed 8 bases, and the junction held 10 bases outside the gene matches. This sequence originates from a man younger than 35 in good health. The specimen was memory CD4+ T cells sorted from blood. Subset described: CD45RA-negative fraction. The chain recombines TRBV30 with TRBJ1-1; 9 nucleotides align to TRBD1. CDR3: CAWSYRRDRAEAFF. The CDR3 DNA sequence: TGTGCCTGGAGCTATCGCCGGGACAGGGCCGAAGCTTTCTTT.